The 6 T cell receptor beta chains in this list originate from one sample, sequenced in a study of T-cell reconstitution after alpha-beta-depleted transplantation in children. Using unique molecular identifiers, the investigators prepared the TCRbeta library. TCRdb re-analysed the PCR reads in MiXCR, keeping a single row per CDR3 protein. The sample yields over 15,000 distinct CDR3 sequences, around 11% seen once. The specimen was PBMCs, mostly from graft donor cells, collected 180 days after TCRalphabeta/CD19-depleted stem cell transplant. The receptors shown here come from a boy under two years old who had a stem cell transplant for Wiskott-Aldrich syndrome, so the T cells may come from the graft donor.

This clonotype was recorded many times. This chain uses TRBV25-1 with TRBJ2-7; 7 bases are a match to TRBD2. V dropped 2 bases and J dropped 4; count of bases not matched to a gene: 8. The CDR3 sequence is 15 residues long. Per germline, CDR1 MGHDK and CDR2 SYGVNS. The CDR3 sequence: CASSELTGGRYEQYF. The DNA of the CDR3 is TGTGCCAGCAGTGAACTCACGGGGGGAAGGTACGAGCAGTACTTC.

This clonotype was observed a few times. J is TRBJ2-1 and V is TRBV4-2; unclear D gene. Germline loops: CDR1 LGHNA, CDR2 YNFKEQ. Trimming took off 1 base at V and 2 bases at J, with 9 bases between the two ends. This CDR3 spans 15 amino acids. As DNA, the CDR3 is TGTGCCAGCAGCCAAGGGGCTACGACCTACAATGAGCAGTTCTTC. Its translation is CASSQGATTYNEQFF.

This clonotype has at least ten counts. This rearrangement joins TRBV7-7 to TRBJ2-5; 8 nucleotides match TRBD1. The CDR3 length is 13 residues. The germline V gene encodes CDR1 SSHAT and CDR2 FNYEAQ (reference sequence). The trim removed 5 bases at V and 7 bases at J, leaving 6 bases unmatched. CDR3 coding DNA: TGTGCCAGCAGCCAGGACAGGGATGGGACCCAGTACTTC. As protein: CASSQDRDGTQYF.

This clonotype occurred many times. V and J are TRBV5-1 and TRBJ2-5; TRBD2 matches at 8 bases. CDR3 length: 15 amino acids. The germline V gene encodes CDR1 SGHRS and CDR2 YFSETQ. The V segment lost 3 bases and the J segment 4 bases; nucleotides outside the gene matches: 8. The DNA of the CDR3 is TGCGCCAGCAGCTCCCTTGGGAGCGGGAGAGAGACCCAGTACTTC. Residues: CASSSLGSGRETQYF.

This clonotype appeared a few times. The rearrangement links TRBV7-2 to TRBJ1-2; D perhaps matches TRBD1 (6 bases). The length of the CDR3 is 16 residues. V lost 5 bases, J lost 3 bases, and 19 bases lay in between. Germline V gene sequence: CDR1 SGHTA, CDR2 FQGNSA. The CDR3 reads CASSPSYGGAHYGYTF. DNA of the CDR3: TGTGCCAGCAGCCCATCTTACGGGGGCGCTCACTATGGCTACACCTTC. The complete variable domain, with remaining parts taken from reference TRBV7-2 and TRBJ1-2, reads GAGVSQSPSNKVTEKGKDVELRCDPISGHTALYWYRQSLGQGLEFLIYFQGNSAPDKSGLPSDRFSAERTGGSVSTLTIQRTQQEDSAVYLCASSPSYGGAHYGYTFGSGTRLTVV.

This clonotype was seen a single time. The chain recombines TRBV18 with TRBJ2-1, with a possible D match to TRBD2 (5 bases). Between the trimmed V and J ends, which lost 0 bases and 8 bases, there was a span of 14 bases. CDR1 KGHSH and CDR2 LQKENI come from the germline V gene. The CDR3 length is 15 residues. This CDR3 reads CASSPPGALGHEQFF. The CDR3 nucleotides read TGTGCCAGCTCACCACCGGGAGCGTTGGGTCATGAGCAGTTCTTC.